These T cell receptor beta chains were read from a single sample in a study of glioma-infiltrating T cells after dendritic cell vaccination. Method: immunoSEQ multiplex PCR; TCRdb's copy keeps in-frame clones and lacks some. Of about 50,000 clones in the sample, approximately 89% were seen once. This specimen consisted of blood, obtained after dendritic cell vaccination. The receptors shown here come from a human donor with glioblastoma. The CDR3 runs from the conserved cysteine through the conserved F or W. The D gene is left open where the match is weak. Clone size appears in some rows only: once, few, many, or a class for an expanded clone.

>TRBV7-2|TRBD2|TRBJ2-4|NA
CASSLGPSGRENIQYF
TGTGCCAGCAGCTTAGGTCCTAGCGGGAGAGAAAACATTCAGTACTTC
>TRBV5-4|NA|TRBJ2-7|NA
CASSLVGQQKYEQYF
TGTGCCAGCAGCTTGGTAGGACAGCAAAAATACGAGCAGTACTTC
>TRBV21-1|NA|TRBJ1-1|NA
CASTSRGRLRREIGFF
TGTGCCAGCACCTCGAGGGGGCGCCTAAGGAGAGAGATTGGTTTCTTT
>TRBV7-2|TRBD1|TRBJ1-2|NA
CASSLEQGAFYGYTF
TGTGCCAGCAGCTTAGAACAGGGGGCTTTCTATGGCTACACCTTC
>TRBV29-1|NA|TRBJ1-4|NA
CSVAQGQTNEKLFF
TGCAGCGTTGCCCAGGGGCAAACTAATGAAAAACTGTTTTTT
>TRBV19|TRBD1|TRBJ1-2|NA
CASSIRSGTGNYGYTF
TGTGCCAGTAGTATACGCTCCGGGACAGGTAACTATGGCTACACCTTC
>TRBV28|NA|TRBJ1-5|NA
CATFGGLNQPQHF
TGTGCCACCTTTGGTGGCCTCAATCAGCCCCAGCATTTT
>TRBV27|TRBD1|TRBJ1-1|NA
CASSLRSRDRGSTEAFF
TGTGCCAGCAGTCTAAGATCCCGGGACAGGGGGTCCACTGAAGCTTTCTTT
>TRBV19|NA|TRBJ1-5|once
CASSIRDNLDQPQHF
TGTGCCAGTAGTATCCGGGACAACCTCGATCAGCCCCAGCATTTT
>TRBV2|NA|TRBJ1-4|NA
CASSSVSSSEKLFF
TGTGCCAGCAGTTCTGTCTCCTCGAGTGAAAAACTGTTTTTT